This TCR beta chain was retrieved from a study of T cell responses to AZD1222 COVID-19 vaccine. Notes on the study in general: Only five or six individuals given AZD1222 were seropositive at baseline.

Method: immunoSEQ multiplex PCR; TCRdb's copy keeps in-frame clones and lacks some. The sample includes fewer than 65,000 clones, around 90% of them seen just once. Germline V gene lookup returns CDR1 SGHRS and CDR2 YFSETQ. CDR3 length: 19 residues. The V segment lost 4 bases and the J segment 0 bases; nucleotides outside the gene matches: 13. Comments on this clone: Its antigen is unidentified.

The sample was peripheral blood, taken 28 days after the second AZD1222 dose. This TCR was sampled from an adult who received the AZD1222 COVID-19 vaccine. The V gene is TRBV5-1, the J gene TRBJ2-1, with TRBD2 matching over 10 bases. CDR3 nucleotide sequence: TGCGCCAGCAGCGTTAGAACTAGCGGGGCCTCGAGCTCCTACAATGAGCAGTTCTTC. It translates to CASSVRTSGASSSYNEQFF.